This passage covers 5 T cell receptor beta chains from one sample sequenced in a study of blood T cell repertoires in COVID-19. The assay was immunoSEQ multiplex PCR, and TCRdb's table has in-frame clones only and misses some. Of approximately 300,000 clones in the sample, roughly 84% are singletons; the top ten hold 1%. The sample consisted of peripheral blood. These receptors all stem from a man between 50 and 59 years old with active or convalescent COVID-19.

The chain recombines TRBV18 with TRBJ1-1; 9 bases are a match to TRBD1. The V gene end was trimmed by 5 bases and the J gene end by 6 bases; junction bases not matched to a gene: 10. Germline-derived CDR1 and CDR2 are KGHSH and LQKENI. The CDR3 has 15 amino acids. CDR3 sequence (DNA): TGTGCCAGCTCATCTACAGGGGGCGCTTCGGCTGAAGCTTTCTTT. Translating it yields CASSSTGGASAEAFF.

This rearrangement joins TRBV28 to TRBJ2-7; the match to TRBD1 covers 8 bases. Per germline, CDR1 MDHEN and CDR2 SYDVKM. J was trimmed by 4 bases and V by 4 bases; bases with no gene match: 6. The CDR3 consists of 14 residues. In DNA form, the CDR3 reads TGTGCCAGCAGTTCCCAGCAGGGGGCGTACGAGCAGTACTTC. Amino acid sequence: CASSSQQGAYEQYF.

For this clone: A read error may account for a junction end that differs from germline. The chain has TRBV28 and TRBJ2-7, with TRBD1 matching over 9 bases. Germline-derived CDR1 and CDR2 are MDHEN and SYDVKM. The CDR3 is made up of 13 amino acids. CDR3 DNA: TGTGTCAGCAGCCCCACAGGGGGCTCCGAGCAGTACTTC. Translated, it gives CVSSPTGGSEQYF.

The rearrangement links TRBV7-9 to TRBJ2-6; 8 nucleotides align to TRBD2. With 3 bases clipped from V and 4 bases from J, the junction kept 2 bases outside the gene matches. Germline values: CDR1 SEHNR, CDR2 FQNEAQ (reference sequence). The CDR3 runs to 15 residues. The DNA for the CDR3 is TGTGCCAGCAGCTTTACTAGCGGAGGGGCCAACGTCCTGACTTTC. It encodes CASSFTSGGANVLTF. Full variable domain (outside the CDR3, taken from reference TRBV7-9 and TRBJ2-6): DTGVSQNPRHKITKRGQNVTFRCDPISEHNRLYWYRQTLGQGPEFLTYFQNEAQLEKSRLLSDRFSAERPKGSFSTLEIQRTEQGDSAMYLCASSFTSGGANVLTFGAGSRLTVL.

This clone came up once. V usage is TRBV6-1 and J usage is TRBJ2-1, with a tentative D call TRBD2 (6 bases). This CDR3 has 13 amino acids. V lost 1 base, J lost 6 bases, and 7 bases lay in between. The germline V gene has CDR1 MNHNS and CDR2 SASEGT. The CDR3 sequence: CASSEGGGNEQFF. DNA for the CDR3: TGTGCCAGCAGTGAAGGGGGAGGCAATGAGCAGTTCTTC.